These T cell receptor beta chains were read from a single sample in a study of T cells in Graves' hyperthyroidism and ophthalmopathy. MiXCR was run by TCRdb on the multiplex PCR reads, yielding one entry per CDR3 protein. Among roughly 510,000 distinct CDR3 sequences listed, 40% to 55% were seen once. Sample: peripheral blood or thyroid tissue (not recorded which). Receptor source: an adult woman with Graves' disease, either hyperthyroidism or ophthalmopathy (not recorded which). The CDR3 runs from the conserved cysteine through the conserved F or W. A D gene is named only where the DNA matches it firmly. Rows may omit the clone size; those that give it use once, few, many or a size class.

TRBV7-9	TRBD1	.	TRBJ2-7	CASSLPDRGDPYEQYF	TGTGCCAGCAGCTTGCCGGACAGGGGTGATCCCTACGAGCAGTACTTC
TRBV20-1	TRBD1	many	TRBJ1-5	CSAHGTGNQPQHF	TGCAGTGCTCACGGGACAGGGAATCAGCCCCAGCATTTT
TRBV11-2	TRBD1	.	TRBJ2-7	CASSLAGQGVAYYEQYF	TGTGCCAGCAGCTTAGCGGGACAGGGGGTCGCTTACTACGAGCAGTACTTC
TRBV12-3/TRBV12-4	TRBD1	few	TRBJ1-5	CASSRGQGEDQPQHF	TGTGCCAGCAGCCGGGGACAGGGGGAGGATCAGCCCCAGCATTTT
TRBV10-3	.	.	TRBJ2-5	CAGGWGETQYF	TGTGCAGGGGGTTGGGGAGAGACCCAGTACTTC
TRBV7-2	.	.	TRBJ1-6	CASSFGAGSPLHF	TGTGCCAGCAGTTTCGGCGCTGGTTCACCCCTCCACTTT
TRBV5-4	.	few	TRBJ2-2	CASSLPAGTNTGELFF	TGTGCCAGCAGCTTGCCGGCGGGCACGAACACCGGGGAGCTGTTTTTT
TRBV7-9	TRBD2	.	TRBJ2-5	CASSLEPSGSGETQYF	TGTGCCAGCAGCTTAGAACCTAGCGGGAGCGGGGAGACCCAGTACTTC
TRBV30	TRBD1	few	TRBJ1-3	CAWKYRGGGNTIYF	TGTGCCTGGAAGTACAGGGGAGGTGGAAACACCATATATTTT
TRBV25-1	.	.	TRBJ1-2	CASQLLGANGYTF	TGTGCCAGCCAACTTCTCGGGGCGAATGGCTACACCTTC
TRBV2	.	.	TRBJ2-1	CASGDSYNEQFF	TGTGCCAGCGGGGACTCCTACAATGAGCAGTTCTTC